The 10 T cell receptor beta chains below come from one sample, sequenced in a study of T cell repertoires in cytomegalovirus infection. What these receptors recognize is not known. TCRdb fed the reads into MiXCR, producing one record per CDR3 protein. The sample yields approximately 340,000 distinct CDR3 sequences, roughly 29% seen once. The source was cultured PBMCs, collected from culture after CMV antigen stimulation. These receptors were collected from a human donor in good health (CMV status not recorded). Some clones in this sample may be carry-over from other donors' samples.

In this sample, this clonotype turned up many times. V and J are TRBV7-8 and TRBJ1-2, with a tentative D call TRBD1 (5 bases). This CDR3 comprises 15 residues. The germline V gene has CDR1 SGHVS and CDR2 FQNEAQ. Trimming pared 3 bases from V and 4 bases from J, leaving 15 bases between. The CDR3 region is CASSLYRTTLYGYTF. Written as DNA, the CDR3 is TGTGCCAGCAGCTTGTACAGGACAACCCTCTATGGCTACACCTTC. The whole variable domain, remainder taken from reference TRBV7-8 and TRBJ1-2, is GAGVSQSPRYKVAKRGQDVALRCDPISGHVSLFWYQQALGQGPEFLTYFQNEAQLDKSGLPSDRFFAERPEGSVSTLKIQRTQQEDSAVYLCASSLYRTTLYGYTFGSGTRLTVV.

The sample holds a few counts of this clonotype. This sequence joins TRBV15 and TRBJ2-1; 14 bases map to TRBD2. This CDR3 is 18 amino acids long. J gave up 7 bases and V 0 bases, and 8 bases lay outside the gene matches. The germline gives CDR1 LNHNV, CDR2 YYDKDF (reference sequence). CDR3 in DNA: TGTGCCACCAGCAGAGACCTTACACGGACTAGCGGGGGGAATGAGCAGTTCTTC. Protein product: CATSRDLTRTSGGNEQFF.

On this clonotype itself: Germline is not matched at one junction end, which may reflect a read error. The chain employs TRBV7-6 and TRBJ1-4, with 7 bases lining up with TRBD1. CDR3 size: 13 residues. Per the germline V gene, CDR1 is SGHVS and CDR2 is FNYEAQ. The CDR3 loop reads CASSQNRGEKLFF. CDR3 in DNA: TGTGCTAGCAGCCAAAACAGGGGTGAAAAACTGTTTTTT.

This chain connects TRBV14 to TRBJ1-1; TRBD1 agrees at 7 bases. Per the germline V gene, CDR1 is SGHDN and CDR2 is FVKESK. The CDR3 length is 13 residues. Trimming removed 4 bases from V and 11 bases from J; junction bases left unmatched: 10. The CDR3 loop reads CASSRPTGDRAFF. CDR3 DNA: TGTGCCAGCAGCCGTCCTACAGGGGATAGGGCTTTCTTT. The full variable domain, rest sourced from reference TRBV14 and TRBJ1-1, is EAGVTQFPSHSVIEKGQTVTLRCDPISGHDNLYWYRRVMGKEIKFLLHFVKESKQDESGMPNNRFLAERTGGTYSTLKVQPAELEDSGVYFCASSRPTGDRAFFGQGTRLTVV.

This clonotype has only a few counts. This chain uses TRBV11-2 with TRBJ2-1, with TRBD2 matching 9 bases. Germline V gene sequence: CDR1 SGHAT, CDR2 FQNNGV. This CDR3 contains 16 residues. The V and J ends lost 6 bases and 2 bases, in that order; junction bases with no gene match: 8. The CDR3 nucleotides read TGTGCCAGCAGACCCCTAGGGACTAGCCCCTACAATGAGCAGTTCTTC. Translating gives CASRPLGTSPYNEQFF.

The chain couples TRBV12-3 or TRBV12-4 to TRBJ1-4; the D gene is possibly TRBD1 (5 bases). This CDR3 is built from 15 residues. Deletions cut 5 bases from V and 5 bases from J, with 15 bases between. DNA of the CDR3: TGTGCCAGCAGTCCTTCATCGGGGCCGAATGAAAAACTGTTTTTT. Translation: CASSPSSGPNEKLFF.

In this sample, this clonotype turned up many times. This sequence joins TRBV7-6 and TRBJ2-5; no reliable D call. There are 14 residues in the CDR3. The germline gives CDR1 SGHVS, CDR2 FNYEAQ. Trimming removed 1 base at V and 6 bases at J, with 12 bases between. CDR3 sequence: CASSLEVIRQTQYF. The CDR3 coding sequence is TGTGCCAGCAGCTTAGAAGTCATACGGCAGACCCAGTACTTC.

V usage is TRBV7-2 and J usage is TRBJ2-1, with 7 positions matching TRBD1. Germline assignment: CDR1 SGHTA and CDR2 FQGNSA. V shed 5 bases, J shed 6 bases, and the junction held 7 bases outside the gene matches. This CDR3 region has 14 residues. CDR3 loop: CASSNHRDSNEQFF. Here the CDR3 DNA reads TGTGCCAGCAGCAACCACCGGGACAGCAATGAGCAGTTCTTC.

The CDR3 bases are TGTGCCAGCAGAGACAGGGCTGGAGCTGAAGCTTTCTTT. Protein: CASRDRAGAEAFF. The gene calls are TRBV7-8 and TRBJ1-1, with 7 bases lining up with TRBD1. The CDR3 spans 13 residues. The V gene end was trimmed by 6 bases and the J gene end by 6 bases; junction bases not matched to a gene: 7. Germline V CDR1 and CDR2: SGHVS, FQNEAQ.

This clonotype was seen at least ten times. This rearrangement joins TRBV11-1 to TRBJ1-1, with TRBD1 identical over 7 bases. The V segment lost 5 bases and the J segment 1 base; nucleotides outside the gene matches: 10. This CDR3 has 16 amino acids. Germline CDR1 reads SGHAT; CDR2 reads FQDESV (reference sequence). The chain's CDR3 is CASSPHLDRPNTEAFF. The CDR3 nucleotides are TGTGCCAGCAGCCCACACCTGGACAGGCCGAACACTGAAGCTTTCTTT.